This T cell receptor (beta chain) was identified during a study of T and B cells in COVID-19 patients. This clonotype was seen ten or more times. The CDR3 runs 15 residues. Germline CDR1 and CDR2: MNHNS and SASEGT. V dropped 6 bases and J dropped 0 bases, with 13 bases sitting between them. BIOMED2 TRB-A/B primer pools were used in multiplex TRB PCR. TCRdb re-called the multiplex PCR reads through MiXCR, storing one row per CDR3 protein. The sample holds 3,500 to 4,500 distinct CDR3 sequences, approximately 26% seen once. Blood genomic DNA input for TRB amplification was about 240-550 ng. This chain uses TRBV6-1 with TRBJ2-3; D possibly corresponds to TRBD2 (6 bases). This TCR came from a human donor with active COVID-19. The donor label of this sample is uncertain. Sequencing was carried out using blood. The CDR3 DNA is TGTGCCAGCAGCCTCAGGAGGGGAAGCACAGATACGCAGTATTTT. This codes for CASSLRRGSTDTQYF.